This TCR beta chain came from a study of cytomegalovirus exposure and HLA in healthy donors (dated by TCRdb to the late 2010s). Concerning the study at large: In an earlier analysis of some 610 of the donors, roughly 300 Gb of sequence data and approximately 120 million unique TCR beta sequences from about 179 million T cells were reported. Roughly 300 gigabases of sequencing data and approximately 91 million unique TCR sequences made up an early release that covered some 640 HLA-typed donors. The genetic ancestry cluster associated with self-reported Caucasian donors included 70% to 85% of the roughly 400 genotyped donors. The study aimed to test whether signatures of past pathogen exposure could be identified by cataloging public T cell receptors. Using immunosequencing, the study profiled T cell repertoires from fewer than 700 subjects and related those repertoires to cytomegalovirus serostatus. In addition to the first cohort of 666 subjects, a separate validation cohort of approximately 120 different subjects was used. High-throughput TCR immunosequencing, statistical association of individual TCRs with disease status, and machine learning were combined to predict cytomegalovirus infection status. A later analysis re-analyzed previously published TCR beta repertoires from several hundred donors and added high-resolution HLA genotyping to study TCR occurrence patterns. In the later analysis, no new phenotypic data were used to find candidate immune exposures; instead, reliance was placed on TCR beta sequences and their occurrence across donors. In an earlier analysis of roughly 600 of the donors, high-throughput TCR beta sequencing was used to judge whether each TCR beta V gene segment behaved as functional or pseudogenic. Donor age, sex, ethnicity and CMV serostatus were collected together with the repertoire data. In a later genetic analysis, genome-wide SNP genotypes for about three fifths of the 666 donors were used, and that subset was treated as a discovery cohort. Every repertoire in the discovery cohort had been generated on one and the same sequencing platform. HLA typing included class I and class II loci at four-digit resolution. Typing coverage varied by locus: roughly 629-630 donors for A, B, C, DRB1 and DQB1; some 520 for DQA1; about 590 for DPA1; around 450 for DPB1. Four to six DR-DQ haplotypes were handled as single units for association and clustering, since linkage in the cohort was strong. On average, around 230,000 unique TCR beta nucleotide sequences were sequenced per donor among some 430 genotyped donors of the cohort, with roughly 18% of those sequences being non-productive.

The CDR3 starts with the cysteine, ends with the phenylalanine, and has 15 residues. Just the 45-base CDR3 DNA is kept, in frame starting at base 1. CDR1 and CDR2 were assigned from the germline V gene as SGHTA and FQGNSA. The V end gives up 5 bases and the J end 2 bases, leaving 6 bases in the junction not matched to a gene. Receptor amplification or capture employed the immunoSEQ multiplex PCR assay. The multiplex PCR relied on a mix of 60 forward primers for TCR Vbeta segments and 13 reverse primers for TCR Jbeta segments. A multiplex PCR assay on genomic DNA amplified the CDR3 region of rearranged TCR beta genes. The Illumina HiSeq System was used to sequence the amplified TCR beta libraries as 87-base-pair reads. The authors processed their data as follows. A later analysis tallied 70 million to 100 million unique TCR beta chains across the 660 or so repertoires, and approximately 12 million of those chains were shared by two or more donors. To remove PCR and sequencing errors, raw reads were error-corrected and collapsed into unique sequences using a nearest-neighbor algorithm that merged closely related sequences. CDR3 sequences were aligned to IMGT reference sequences to assign V, D and J gene segments. For a sequence to be retained, a match of at least six nucleotides to both a V gene segment and a J gene segment was required. A rearrangement counted as productive if the CDR3 had no stop codons and remained in frame with V and J, and every other rearrangement counted as non-productive. Following IMGT convention, CDR3 was defined as the stretch from the second conserved V-encoded cysteine up to the conserved J-encoded phenylalanine. Sequences without an unambiguous match to a single V gene segment were excluded from the earlier analysis of 587 of the donors. An earlier analysis of 587 of the donors called V segments functional above 56.7% productive rearrangements and segregating when the between-donor standard deviation exceeded 5%. A statistical classification framework was built to diagnose cytomegalovirus status from the catalog of TCR beta chain sequences. A later analysis assigned V and J genes by comparing TCR nucleotide sequences with IMGT/GENE-DB human TR gene sequences. In a later analysis, CDR3 sequences and most-parsimonious VDJ recombination scenarios were assigned using the TCRdist pipeline. In a later analysis, each TCR beta chain was defined by its CDR3 amino acid sequence together with its V-gene family, and reads lacking a unique V-gene family were excluded. To address suspected cross-contamination and a sequencing artifact, a later analysis removed approximately 600 highly shared, low-generation-probability nucleotide sequences. For each public chain, a later analysis derived a clonal expansion index from normalized ranks of inferred template counts within each repertoire. Generation probabilities in a later analysis came from a VDJ recombination model fitted to out-of-frame rearrangements, and those results were checked against IGoR. A later analysis scored TCR-TCR, TCR-HLA and TCR-CMV co-occurrence with hypergeometric tests, applying a repertoire-size bias correction to TCR pairs. To estimate false discovery rates, a later analysis permuted the HLA or CMV assignments 20 times. In a later analysis, co-occurring TCRs were grouped with DBSCAN, and TCRdist sequence similarity was added when clustering was performed within HLA-allele-positive subsets. Repertoires with fewer than 30,000 or more than 120,000 public chains were left out of co-occurrence clustering, as were about 5 repertoires with anomalous nucleotide sharing. As stored in TCRdb, this immuneACCESS dataset retains in-frame rearrangements with V and J assigned. A fraction of the clones does not appear; measured against another copy, unresolved V genes explain less than half of the discrepancy, and the remainder lacks a known reason. V and J calls and clone size follow that table, whereas D and trimming were derived from the DNA. The sample table records around 150,000 clones; roughly three quarters of these occur just once. Of the sample, 3.5% falls within the top ten clones.

About this clone itself: It lacks a known antigen. The record has no base qualities; no much larger clone is one base away.

The paper as a whole reports these results and caveats: A later analysis found that TCR association rates varied across HLA loci, with DRB1 alleles showing the most associated TCRs and HLA-C alleles the fewest. Because counts were too low, seventeen rarely observed V segments, including chromosome 9 orphons, were excluded from the earlier analysis of 587 of the donors. Three of the identified cytomegalovirus-associated TCR beta chains were confirmed in vitro to be specific for cytomegalovirus antigens. A further reported finding was that TCR beta sequences accurately predicted the HLA-A and HLA-B alleles for most subjects in the first cohort. Because the 87-base-pair reads could not distinguish some IMGT-functional V segments, including TRBV6-2 and TRBV6-3, those segments were excluded. In the study, 164 TCR beta chains were listed as associated with cytomegalovirus. According to a later genetic analysis, donors in an Asian-associated ancestry cluster had fewer N-insertions in productive TCRs than the approximately 700-donor mean. Strong co-occurrence of HLA alleles, especially DR and DQ, made assigning TCR associations to individual alleles difficult. CMV serostatus was the only immune exposure information available for the cohort. This cohort had only TCR beta chains sequenced, and the lack of alpha or paired-chain data limited which features could be detected. The authors suggested that the approach could potentially be generalized to other disease states and immunological phenotypes. HLA typing was unavailable for some donors at each locus, so association tests used only the typed subset. In a later genetic analysis, a missense DCLRE1C variant was associated with V-gene and J-gene trimming of TCR beta chains, and the association was replicated in an independent cohort. In an earlier analysis of some 540 of the donors, most TCR beta V segments appeared in productive rearrangements about 87% or about 30% of the time, broadly matching IMGT annotations. The classifier was reported to diagnose cytomegalovirus status with high specificity and sensitivity in both the original cohort and the validation cohort. Most TCR sequences were observed very rarely across donors, whereas some public TCRs were present in many individuals. Linkage disequilibrium might explain the correlated functional status among segregating V segments, but an unknown experimental factor could not be ruled out. The presence/absence analyses assumed that sequencing depth was roughly uniform across donors, and that assumption may not be true. A later analysis found that most CMV-associated TCR beta chains appeared HLA-restricted, with HLA associations seemingly driven largely by CMV exposure. According to a later analysis, parvovirus B19, influenza, CMV and Epstein-Barr virus appeared linked to several top co-occurrence clusters. In a later analysis, some 18,000 TCR beta sequences were associated with specific HLA alleles at a false discovery rate of 0.05. A cluster of highly shared sequence variants was judged likely to represent a technical artifact of the sequencing pipeline. In a later analysis, HLA-associated TCR beta chains showed more clonal expansion and lower generation probabilities than non-associated chains that were equally common.

The cohort was made up of 666 healthy bone marrow donors. All cohort members were sampled while nominally healthy, although unrecorded immune exposures were likely present. CMV serostatus was recorded as positive for 250 to 300 and negative for about 55% of the roughly 700 cohort members, whereas no CMV serostatus was recorded for the donor in question. A peripheral blood sample was collected from each donor, and TCR beta sequencing was performed on peripheral blood mononuclear cells. The Qiagen DNeasy Blood Extraction Kit was used to extract genomic DNA from the blood cell samples. The source material was PBMCs. This TCR came from a human donor in good health. The chain links TRBV7-2 with TRBJ2-4, with 7 middle bases fitting TRBD1. The CDR3 region: CASSPTGLTKNIQYF. In nucleotides, the sequence is TGTGCCAGCAGCCCGACAGGGTTGACCAAAAACATTCAGTACTTC. Extended through the reference TRBV7-2 and TRBJ2-4 proteins, this CDR3 yields the full variable domain: GAGVSQSPSNKVTEKGKDVELRCDPISGHTALYWYRQSLGQGLEFLIYFQGNSAPDKSGLPSDRFSAERTGGSVSTLTIQRTQQEDSAVYLCASSPTGLTKNIQYFGAGTRLSVL.